The TCR beta chain under discussion was sequenced for a study of blood T cells in healthy people across ages. V was pared by 6 bases and J by 5 bases, with 11 bases of the junction left unmatched. The CDR3 is 17 residues long. With a J-beta primer mix and a sample-barcoded 5' primer, a second PCR ran 7 to 11 cycles. TCRdb recomputed calls from the 5' RACE reads with MiXCR, one row per CDR3 protein. The sample contains under 2,000,000 distinct CDR3 sequences, 40% to 55% of which appear only once. Material: blood. The chain uses TRBV12-3 or TRBV12-4 and TRBJ2-5; TRBD2 matches 14 bases. The clonotype was recovered from a woman aged 40 to 55 in good health. The CDR3 DNA reads as TGTGCCAGCAGCGGGACTAGCGGGGGCCGTCCCGGGGAGACCCAGTACTTC. Encoded protein: CASSGTSGGRPGETQYF.